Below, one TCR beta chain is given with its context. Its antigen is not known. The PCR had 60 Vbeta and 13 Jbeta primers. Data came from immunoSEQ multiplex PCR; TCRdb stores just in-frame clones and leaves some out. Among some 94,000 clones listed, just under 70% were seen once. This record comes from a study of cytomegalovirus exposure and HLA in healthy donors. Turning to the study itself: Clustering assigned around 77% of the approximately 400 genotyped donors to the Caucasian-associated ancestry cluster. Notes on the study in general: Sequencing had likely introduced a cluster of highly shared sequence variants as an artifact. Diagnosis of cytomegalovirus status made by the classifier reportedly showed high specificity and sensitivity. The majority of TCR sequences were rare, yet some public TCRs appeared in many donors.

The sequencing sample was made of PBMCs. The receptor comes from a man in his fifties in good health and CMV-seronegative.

The CDR3 protein is CASSLARDTGELFF. CDR3 DNA: TGTGCCAGCAGCTTAGCTCGGGATACCGGGGAGCTGTTTTTT. V and J are TRBV7-2 and TRBJ2-2; D possibly corresponds to TRBD2 (5 bases). Trimming left V 0 bases short and J 5 bases short, with 7 bases between. The CDR3 has 14 amino acids. Germline CDR1 reads SGHTA; CDR2 reads FQGNSA.